A selection of T cell receptor beta chains follows, all from one sample in a study of T cells after yellow fever vaccination. From the 5' RACE reads, TCRdb called clonotypes with MiXCR, one entry per CDR3 protein. The sample shows 150,000 to 200,000 distinct CDR3 sequences, approximately 9.9% of them seen only once. The input for sequencing was CD8+ T cells sorted from PBMCs, taken 15 days after the yellow fever booster vaccination. Receptors originate from a man aged 18 to 29 who received the YFV17D yellow fever vaccine. Each CDR3 is given with its conserved first and last residue. The D gene is left open where the match is weak. Size is omitted from some rows. Given values are once, few, many or a class for expanded clones.

J gene: TRBJ2-3
D gene: TRBD2
clone size: many
V gene: TRBV20-1
CDR3 protein: CSARGRLAGGLRTQYF
CDR3 DNA: TGCAGTGCTAGAGGCCGACTAGCGGGGGGCCTGAGGACGCAGTATTTT

J gene: TRBJ2-1
D gene: TRBD2
clone size: NA
V gene: TRBV11-3
CDR3 protein: CASSPGGKSYGSYNEQFF
CDR3 DNA: TGTGCCAGCAGCCCGGGGGGGAAGTCTTATGGCTCCTACAATGAGCAGTTCTTC

J gene: TRBJ1-1
D gene: TRBD1
clone size: few
V gene: TRBV12-3/TRBV12-4
CDR3 protein: CASRPDRAAEAFF
CDR3 DNA: TGTGCCAGCAGGCCTGACAGGGCCGCTGAAGCTTTCTTT

J gene: TRBJ2-7
D gene: TRBD2
clone size: NA
V gene: TRBV4-1
CDR3 protein: CASSQAPGLAGEQYF
CDR3 DNA: TGCGCCAGCAGCCAAGCTCCGGGACTAGCGGGCGAGCAGTACTTC

J gene: TRBJ1-1
D gene: TRBD1
clone size: NA
V gene: TRBV27
CDR3 protein: CASSRQGFRWGTEAFF
CDR3 DNA: TGTGCCAGCAGTAGACAGGGGTTTAGGTGGGGCACTGAAGCTTTCTTT

J gene: TRBJ2-5
D gene: NA
clone size: few
V gene: TRBV15
CDR3 protein: CATSRGRRGDSQETQYF
CDR3 DNA: TGTGCCACCAGCAGAGGACGCAGGGGCGACTCCCAAGAGACCCAGTACTTC

J gene: TRBJ2-4
D gene: NA
clone size: few
V gene: TRBV28
CDR3 protein: CASRLRGQYVKNIQYF
CDR3 DNA: TGTGCCAGCCGGCTCAGGGGACAATATGTCAAAAACATTCAGTACTTC

J gene: TRBJ2-5
D gene: NA
clone size: few
V gene: TRBV4-3
CDR3 protein: CASSQDSVPGETQYF
CDR3 DNA: TGCGCCAGCAGCCAAGATTCGGTGCCGGGGGAGACCCAGTACTTC

J gene: TRBJ1-1
D gene: NA
clone size: few
V gene: TRBV27
CDR3 protein: CASRGQRAGELNTEAFF
CDR3 DNA: TGTGCCAGCAGAGGGCAGAGGGCAGGCGAATTGAACACTGAAGCTTTCTTT

J gene: TRBJ2-2
D gene: TRBD2
clone size: few
V gene: TRBV9
CDR3 protein: CASSVGLADTGELFF
CDR3 DNA: TGTGCCAGCAGCGTGGGACTAGCGGACACCGGGGAGCTGTTTTTT

J gene: TRBJ2-1
D gene: NA
clone size: NA
V gene: TRBV6-5
CDR3 protein: CASSYSRRASYNEQFF
CDR3 DNA: TGTGCCAGCAGTTACTCGAGGAGGGCATCCTACAATGAGCAGTTCTTC

J gene: TRBJ2-1
D gene: TRBD2
clone size: NA
V gene: TRBV9
CDR3 protein: CASSLYTSDEQFF
CDR3 DNA: TGTGCCAGCAGCTTATACACTAGCGATGAGCAGTTCTTC

J gene: TRBJ2-6
D gene: NA
clone size: NA
V gene: TRBV6-6
CDR3 protein: CASWAGFSGANVLTF
CDR3 DNA: TGTGCCAGCTGGGCGGGGTTTTCTGGGGCCAACGTCCTGACTTTC

J gene: TRBJ2-3
D gene: TRBD1
clone size: few
V gene: TRBV18
CDR3 protein: CASSRGQDGTDTQYF
CDR3 DNA: TGTGCCAGCTCAAGGGGACAGGATGGGACAGATACGCAGTATTTT

J gene: TRBJ2-2
D gene: NA
clone size: NA
V gene: TRBV19
CDR3 protein: CASSWTGAAGELFF
CDR3 DNA: TGTGCCAGTAGCTGGACGGGGGCGGCCGGGGAGCTGTTTTTT

J gene: TRBJ2-6
D gene: NA
clone size: NA
V gene: TRBV7-9
CDR3 protein: CASSPPPPGANVLTF
CDR3 DNA: TGTGCCAGCAGCCCCCCCCCGCCTGGGGCCAACGTCCTGACTTTC

J gene: TRBJ2-3
D gene: TRBD2
clone size: few
V gene: TRBV6-1
CDR3 protein: CASSGIPGLANADTQYF
CDR3 DNA: TGTGCCAGCAGTGGGATACCGGGACTAGCGAACGCAGATACGCAGTATTTT

J gene: TRBJ2-6
D gene: NA
clone size: many
V gene: TRBV24-1
CDR3 protein: CATSDGTSGANVLTF
CDR3 DNA: TGTGCCACCAGTGACGGAACGTCTGGGGCCAACGTCCTGACTTTC

J gene: TRBJ2-3
D gene: NA
clone size: NA
V gene: TRBV12-5
CDR3 protein: CASGRDLSRGADTQYF
CDR3 DNA: TGTGCTAGTGGCCGTGACTTGAGTAGAGGCGCAGATACGCAGTATTTT

J gene: TRBJ1-5
D gene: NA
clone size: few
V gene: TRBV12-3/TRBV12-4
CDR3 protein: CASSLPRDATWGNQPQHF
CDR3 DNA: TGTGCCAGCAGTTTACCTAGGGATGCTACCTGGGGCAATCAGCCCCAGCATTTT

J gene: TRBJ2-1
D gene: NA
clone size: few
V gene: TRBV7-8
CDR3 protein: CASSRLGGASEQFF
CDR3 DNA: TGTGCCAGCAGCCGCCTTGGAGGGGCAAGTGAGCAGTTCTTC

J gene: TRBJ2-7
D gene: NA
clone size: NA
V gene: TRBV6-5
CDR3 protein: CASNTYVGEQYF
CDR3 DNA: TGTGCCAGCAATACTTACGTGGGGGAGCAGTACTTC

J gene: TRBJ1-1
D gene: NA
clone size: many
V gene: TRBV5-1
CDR3 protein: CASSLVGTEAFF
CDR3 DNA: TGCGCCAGCAGCTTAGTCGGGACTGAAGCTTTCTTT

J gene: TRBJ2-2
D gene: TRBD1
clone size: NA
V gene: TRBV7-9
CDR3 protein: CASSPTGTGGNPRLRRELFF
CDR3 DNA: TGTGCCAGCAGCCCAACCGGGACAGGGGGCAATCCTCGCCTTCGTCGGGAGCTGTTTTTT

J gene: TRBJ2-5
D gene: NA
clone size: NA
V gene: TRBV4-3
CDR3 protein: CASSQDGKTQYF
CDR3 DNA: TGCGCCAGCAGCCAAGATGGGAAGACCCAGTACTTC

J gene: TRBJ1-6
D gene: NA
clone size: NA
V gene: TRBV4-1
CDR3 protein: CASSLGPGSNSPLHF
CDR3 DNA: TGCGCCAGCAGCCTGGGTCCCGGGAGTAATTCACCCCTCCACTTT

J gene: TRBJ2-1
D gene: TRBD2
clone size: NA
V gene: TRBV19
CDR3 protein: CASTPASGAYNEQFF
CDR3 DNA: TGTGCCAGTACTCCGGCTAGCGGGGCCTACAATGAGCAGTTCTTC